This T cell receptor (beta chain) came from a study of blood T cell repertoires in COVID-19. Background on the study: In each case, the material was cDNA or gDNA derived from T cells, B-cell-depleted T cells, or PBMCs.

Germline-derived CDR1 and CDR2 are MDHEN and SYDVKM. Trimming took 7 bases from V and 5 from J, leaving 8 bases between them. The CDR3 has 11 residues. Followed longitudinally, the Seattle patients had been enrolled during active infection. Profiled with immunoSEQ multiplex PCR; TCRdb holds only in-frame clones, not every one. The data show about 220,000 clones, 80% to 85% seen once. J is TRBJ1-1 and V is TRBV28; D is unclear. Sequencing was performed on peripheral blood. The sequence was collected from a woman aged 70-85 years with COVID-19, enrolled during active disease. This CDR3 reads CASTQVTEAFF. The CDR3 nucleotides read TGTGCCAGCACTCAGGTTACTGAAGCTTTCTTT.